This entry lists 10 T cell receptor beta chains sequenced from one sample in a study of CD8 T cells in ankylosing spondylitis. TCRdb re-derived calls from the 5' RACE reads in MiXCR, one entry per CDR3 protein. The sample includes fewer than 400,000 distinct CDR3 sequences, under 25% of them seen just once. Notes on the study in general: In ankylosing spondylitis blood, a motif of eight highly homologous TCR beta variants appeared characteristic.

No antigen has been assigned to these receptors. The material sequenced was blood, either unsorted or a sorted T cell fraction (not recorded which). Source of these receptors: a male donor with ankylosing spondylitis.

This clonotype has a single count. The V gene is TRBV7-6, the J gene TRBJ2-1, with D perhaps matching TRBD2 (5 bases). The ends were cut back, 5 bases at V and 3 bases at J, with 20 bases in the middle. Germline CDR1 and CDR2: SGHVS and FNYEAQ. The CDR3 consists of 17 residues. CDR3 in DNA: TGTGCCAGCAGCCAAAATGCCGGAACGGGAATCTACAATGAGCAGTTCTTC. Translating gives CASSQNAGTGIYNEQFF.

The chain couples TRBV5-1 to TRBJ2-7, with 8 bases aligning to TRBD2. CDR3 length equals 14 residues. V shed 4 bases, J shed 5 bases, and the junction held 8 bases outside the gene matches. CDR1 and CDR2 from the germline V gene are SGHRS and YFSETQ. The CDR3: CASSPSPGRDEQYF. The CDR3 nucleotides are TGCGCCAGCAGCCCCTCCCCCGGGAGGGACGAGCAGTACTTC.

This rearrangement joins TRBV7-2 to TRBJ2-5; the D gene is possibly TRBD2 (5 bases). The CDR3 length is 13 residues. Germline V gene sequence: CDR1 SGHTA, CDR2 FQGNSA. V lost 5 bases and J lost 5, with 12 bases in between. This chain's CDR3 is CASSPGIGETQYF. The CDR3 DNA follows: TGTGCCAGCAGCCCCGGGATCGGCGAGACCCAGTACTTC.

This clonotype was recorded many times. The chain has TRBV12-3 or TRBV12-4 and TRBJ1-6, with D possibly TRBD1 on 5 matching bases. The V gene lost 5 bases and the J gene lost 12 bases, with 11 bases spanning the gap. The CDR3 has 12 residues. DNA for the CDR3: TGTGCCAGCAGTGGGCCGGGGGGACCCCTCCACTTT. This sequence encodes CASSGPGGPLHF.

The chain recombines TRBV5-1 with TRBJ2-2; 10 nucleotides match TRBD2. This CDR3 has 17 amino acids. J lost 4 bases, V lost 7 bases, and 13 bases had no gene match. The germline CDR1 and CDR2 sequences are SGHRS and YFSETQ. The CDR3 sequence: CASSGASGRGGTGELFF. Written as DNA, the CDR3 is TGCGCCAGCTCCGGGGCTAGCGGGAGAGGGGGCACCGGGGAGCTGTTTTTT. Full variable domain (outside the CDR3, taken from reference TRBV5-1 and TRBJ2-2): KAGVTQTPRYLIKTRGQQVTLSCSPISGHRSVSWYQQTPGQGLQFLFEYFSETQRNKGNFPGRFSGRQFSNSRSEMNVSTLELGDSALYLCASSGASGRGGTGELFFGEGSRLTVL.

The V gene is TRBV7-2, the J gene TRBJ2-1; 7 positions agree with TRBD2. CDR3 length: 13 amino acids. Germline V gene sequence: CDR1 SGHTA, CDR2 FQGNSA. The V gene end was trimmed by 6 bases and the J gene end by 10 bases; junction bases not matched to a gene: 9. CDR3 sequence: CASRPAGSGEQFF. CDR3 nucleotide sequence: TGTGCCAGCAGACCAGCGGGGTCGGGGGAGCAGTTCTTC.

In this sample, this clonotype turned up a few times. V is TRBV7-9 and J is TRBJ2-3; 9 bases agree with TRBD2. Trimming removed 5 bases from V and 2 bases from J; junction bases left unmatched: 11. The CDR3 extends over 17 amino acids. Per the germline V gene, CDR1 is SEHNR and CDR2 is FQNEAQ (reference sequence). DNA for the CDR3: TGTGCCAGCAGCCCTCCTCGGCTAGCGGGAAACACAGATACGCAGTATTTT. Amino acid sequence: CASSPPRLAGNTDTQYF.

V gene TRBV2 combines with J gene TRBJ1-1, with 8 bases lining up with TRBD1. Trimming took 4 bases from V and 6 from J; bases not matched to a gene: 7. CDR1 and CDR2 from the germline V gene are SNHLY and FYNNEI. This CDR3 region has 14 residues. For the CDR3, the DNA is TGTGCCAGCAGTGGTGACAGGGGTACTCCTGAAGCTTTCTTT. Its protein product is CASSGDRGTPEAFF.

The V gene is TRBV9, the J gene TRBJ1-3; D possibly corresponds to TRBD1 (5 bases). From germline, CDR1 is SGDLS and CDR2 YYNGEE. V lost 0 bases to trimming and J lost 0 bases, with 19 bases between them. The CDR3 has 19 amino acids. CDR3: CASSVEGRPATDSGNTIYF. CDR3 nucleotides: TGTGCCAGCAGCGTAGAGGGACGGCCGGCAACTGACTCTGGAAACACCATATATTTT.

The chain couples TRBV20-1 to TRBJ2-7; D remains unclear. CDR1 and CDR2 from the germline V gene are DFQATT and SNEGSKA (reference sequence). This CDR3 spans 14 amino acids. The V end was cut by 6 bases, the J end by 2 bases, with 17 bases between. The CDR3 sequence: CSAWKAEGPYEQYF. The CDR3 DNA reads as TGCAGTGCCTGGAAGGCCGAAGGGCCCTACGAGCAGTACTTC.